These 8 T cell receptor beta chains came from one sample sequenced in a study of Graves' ophthalmopathy and Graves' hyperthyroidism. Investigators amplified TCR beta CDR3 regions from RNA transcripts. HTBI-primed RT-PCR formed the first round, and a multiplex PCR formed the second. TCRdb reanalysed the multiplex PCR reads using MiXCR and keeps one entry per CDR3 protein. Of 740,000 or so distinct CDR3 sequences in the sample, 40% were seen once. Sequencing was done on a sample of peripheral blood. The receptors were gathered from an adult man with Graves' ophthalmopathy.

The sample holds a few counts of this clonotype. V usage is TRBV19 and J usage is TRBJ1-5, with D hard to call. Germline V lookup: CDR1 LNHDA, CDR2 SQIVND (reference sequence). V shed 1 base and J shed 1 base, with 11 bases lying between them. CDR3 length: 16 residues. For the CDR3, the DNA is TGTGCCAGTAGTATAGTAGGAGGGCTAAGCAATCAGCCCCAGCATTTT. It codes for CASSIVGGLSNQPQHF.

This clonotype was detected a few times. The J gene is TRBJ1-1, the V gene TRBV20-1; D ambiguous. The CDR3 consists of 15 residues. Germline loops: CDR1 DFQATT, CDR2 SNEGSKA (reference sequence). V gave up 0 bases and J gave up 0 bases, with 11 bases separating them. The CDR3 sequence is CSARDASAVNTEAFF. The CDR3 DNA follows: TGCAGTGCTAGAGATGCGTCAGCCGTGAACACTGAAGCTTTCTTT.

This clonotype was recorded once. The CDR3 does not close with the conserved phenylalanine or tryptophan, likely indicating a read error. This sequence joins TRBV25-1 and TRBJ2-5; tentatively, D is TRBD2 (5 bases). The V gene's germline CDR1 is MGHDK and CDR2 SYGVNS. The CDR3 is 15 residues long. V was cut by 6 bases and J by 2 bases, with 16 bases left in between. Written as DNA, the CDR3 is TGTGCCAGCAGCTCCCGGTCCGCGGGTCAAGAGACCCAGTACATC. Protein product: CASSSRSAGQETQYI.

The chain employs TRBV15 and TRBJ1-2, with D tentatively TRBD1 (6 bases). The CDR3 length is 13 residues. CDR1 is LNHNV, CDR2 YYDKDF, per germline (reference sequence). V was cut by 3 bases and J by 11 bases, with 16 bases left in between. The CDR3 DNA sequence: TGTGCCACCAGCAGCTTAGTCGTCAGGGGTTACACCTTC. Protein sequence: CATSSLVVRGYTF.

The table lists this clonotype with many counts. The V and J genes are TRBV10-3 and TRBJ1-1, with 9 bases aligning to TRBD1. Germline CDR1 is ENHRY and CDR2 is SYGVKD. CDR3 length equals 18 residues. The junction had 15 bases not matched to a gene; V was cut back by 7 bases and J by 0 bases. The CDR3 sequence is CAITTTYPGQGLNTEAFF. The CDR3, as DNA: TGTGCCATCACTACAACATATCCGGGACAGGGACTGAACACTGAAGCTTTCTTT.

This clonotype has just a few counts. The chain joins TRBV6-2 or TRBV6-3 to TRBJ1-1; D ambiguous. The CDR3 length is 11 residues. Germline CDR1 MNHEY, CDR2 SVGEGT. V shed 9 bases and J shed 4 bases, with 9 bases lying between them. Here the CDR3 DNA reads TGTGCCAGTGCCTGGGGCACTGAAGCTTTCTTT. Protein product: CASAWGTEAFF.

This chain links TRBV19 with TRBJ1-2; D uncertain. Trimming took 0 bases from V and 6 from J, leaving 11 bases between them. The CDR3 covers 14 residues. CDR1 is LNHDA and CDR2 is SQIVND in the germline V gene (reference sequence). The CDR3 DNA reads as TGTGCCAGTAGTATAGAGGGCCCGGCGGATGGCTACACCTTC. Its translation is CASSIEGPADGYTF.

Ten or more counts support this clonotype. J is TRBJ1-1 and V is TRBV15, with TRBD1 matching 10 bases. The CDR3 is made up of 14 amino acids. Per the germline V gene, CDR1 is LNHNV and CDR2 is YYDKDF (reference sequence). V gave up 6 bases and J gave up 3 bases; unmatched junction bases: 4. The CDR3 DNA reads TGTGCCACCAGTATGGACAGGGGGTACACTGAAGCTTTCTTT. It is translated as CATSMDRGYTEAFF.